This T cell receptor beta chain was sequenced for a study of T cell responses to AZD1222 COVID-19 vaccine listed by TCRdb under 2021. Context from the whole study: A total of 233 trial participants underwent TCR sequencing, of whom about 210 had received two doses of AZD1222 and roughly 26 had received two doses of the MenACWY control vaccine. Trial participants were enrolled by age into 18-55, 56-69 and 70-plus year subgroups, with roughly 160, 29 and 62 TCR-sequenced participants respectively.

Beyond this particular receptor, the publication reports: Participants were mostly white British, with more females than males. The authors suggested clonal diversity may have been underestimated. In the small 56-69-year group, the increase in depth fell short of significance, most likely because of low power. Epitopes outside the regions mutated in the B.1.351 and B.1.1.7 variants were reportedly recognized by nearly half of the unique spike-specific TCRs. After two AZD1222 doses, both the breadth and the depth of spike-specific TCRs were significantly higher than at day 0 and than in MenACWY recipients. Because no day 14 peak-response samples were available, the repertoires could be characterized only after the peak T cell response. CD4 TCRs associated with the vaccine covered the entire spike protein, and the dominant responses were in regions 160-218 and 743-854. Conclusions about previously exposed vaccinees are limited, since just a handful of AZD1222 recipients were seropositive for SARS-CoV-2 at baseline.

The time point label corresponds to: about 28 days (+/-7) after the second vaccine dose. AZD1222 recipients with second doses at about 4 weeks or about 12 weeks were pooled, because spike-specific TCR depth and breadth did not differ between schedules. Vaccinee samples came from UK trials COV001 and COV002, including a single-blind randomized controlled phase 2/3 trial of AZD1222 (ChAdOx1 nCoV-19) in healthy adults. For TCRbeta chain sequencing, PBMC samples were collected from trial participants at day 0 and at day 28 after the second dose. The CDR3 regions of human TCRbeta chains were subjected to immunosequencing. For the original study's pipeline: Repertoire TCRs were checked for matches against a reference library of SARS-CoV-2-specific TCRs that had been generated using the MIRA antigen-specificity platform. Breadth was defined as the fraction of unique TCRs that were SARS-CoV-2-associated, and depth was defined as the fraction of total T cells that were SARS-CoV-2-associated. Each spike-specific TCR was assigned to its reactive spike region and to a CD4 or CD8 class using the MIRA data. Log10-transformed breadth and depth values were compared by one-way ANOVA with Sidak's multiple comparisons tests. TCRdb limited this immuneACCESS table to in-frame rearrangements with V and J called. A share of clones is missing; checked studies link under half to unresolved V genes, and the rest is unexplained. The V and J calls and clone size were taken over from that table, and D and trimming were inferred from the DNA. For this sample there are 130,000 or so clones; about nine tenths appear just once. The ten largest clonotypes hold less than 2% of the sample.

In the case of this clone: Its antigen is not yet known. Qualities for individual bases were not recorded, and no much larger clone is one base off.

V lost 7 bases and J lost 1 base; the stretch between them is 10 bases long. CDR1 and CDR2, per the germline V gene, are SQVTM and ANQGSEA. The cysteine opens and the phenylalanine closes a CDR3 of 12 amino acids. The retained sequence is limited to the CDR3, 36 bases, with the frame set at the first base. The sequence links TRBV29-1 to TRBJ1-1, with the D gene too uncertain to name. This receptor was obtained from an adult who received the AZD1222 COVID-19 vaccine. The material sequenced was peripheral blood, taken 28 days after the second AZD1222 dose. This receptor carries the CDR3 CSGAWGNTEAFF. At the DNA level, the sequence is TGCAGCGGCGCTTGGGGGAACACTGAAGCTTTCTTT.